The present entry profiles one TCR beta chain with its context. Its matching antigen is unknown. The data originate from a study of T-cell reconstitution after alpha-beta-depleted transplantation in children. Per the germline V gene, CDR1 is LGHDT and CDR2 is YNNKEL (reference sequence). V was clipped by 6 bases and J by 8 bases, with 19 bases between them. CDR3 length: 15 amino acids. Study-wide points: Alpha-beta T cells about two months after transplant reportedly derived from several hundred expanded graft clones. Diversity and T-cell counts at one year after transplant derived mostly from new T cells.

The authors prepared the TCRbeta library with unique molecular identifiers. TCRdb ran MiXCR on the PCR reads and lists one entry per CDR3 protein. The data contain about 610,000 distinct CDR3 sequences, 25% to 30% of them singletons. J is TRBJ2-2 and V is TRBV3-1; D remains ambiguous. Here the sequenced sample was PBMCs, taken before TCRalphabeta/CD19-depleted stem cell transplant. This TCR came from a boy under three years old with Wiskott-Aldrich syndrome, due to receive a stem cell transplant. The CDR3 region has the DNA TGTGCCAGCAGTCTATCCCGACCGGTGGGTGGGGAGCTGTTTTTT. This codes for CASSLSRPVGGELFF.